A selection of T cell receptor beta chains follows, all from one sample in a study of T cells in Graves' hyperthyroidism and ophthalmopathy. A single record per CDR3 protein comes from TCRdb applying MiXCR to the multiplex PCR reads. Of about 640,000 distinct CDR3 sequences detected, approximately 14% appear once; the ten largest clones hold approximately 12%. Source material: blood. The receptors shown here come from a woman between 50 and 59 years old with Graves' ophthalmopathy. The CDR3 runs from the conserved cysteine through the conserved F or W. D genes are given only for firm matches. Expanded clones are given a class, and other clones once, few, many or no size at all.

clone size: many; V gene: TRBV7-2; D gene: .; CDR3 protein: CASRPTHITYGYTF
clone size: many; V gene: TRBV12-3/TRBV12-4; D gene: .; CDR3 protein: CASGGWRDTDTQYF
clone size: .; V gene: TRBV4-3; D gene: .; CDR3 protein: CASSQERTETEKLFF
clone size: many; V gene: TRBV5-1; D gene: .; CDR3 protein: CASSLLSGTEAFF
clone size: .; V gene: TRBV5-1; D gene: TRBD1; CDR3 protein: CASTQGAVTDTQYF
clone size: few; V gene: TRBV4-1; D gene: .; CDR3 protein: CASSPSPSRDFYEQYF
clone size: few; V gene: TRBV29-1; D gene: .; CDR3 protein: CSVELLTGPEKLFF
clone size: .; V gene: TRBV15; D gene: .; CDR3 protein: CATSPRKNTGELFF
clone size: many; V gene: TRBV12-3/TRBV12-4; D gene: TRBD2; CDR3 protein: CASSLGRGGGEQYF
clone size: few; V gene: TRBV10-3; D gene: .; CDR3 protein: CAISDPQAIQYF
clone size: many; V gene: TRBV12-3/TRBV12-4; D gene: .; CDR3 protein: CASSLANGLLDDPYEQYF
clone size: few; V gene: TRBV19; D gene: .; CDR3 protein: CASSISVEGSYEQYF
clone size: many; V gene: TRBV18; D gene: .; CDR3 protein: CASSPPSPPAYEQYF
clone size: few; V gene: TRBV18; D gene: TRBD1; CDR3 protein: CASSGTEAYEQYF
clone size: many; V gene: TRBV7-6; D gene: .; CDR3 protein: CASSLPSAGTDTQYF
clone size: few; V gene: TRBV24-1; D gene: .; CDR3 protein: CATSDSATNEKLFF
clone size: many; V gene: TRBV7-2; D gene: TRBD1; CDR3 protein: CASRLTQGYNQPQHF
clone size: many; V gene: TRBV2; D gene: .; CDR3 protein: CASRVVREQYF
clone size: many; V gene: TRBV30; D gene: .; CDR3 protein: CAWSPLVGGRAFF
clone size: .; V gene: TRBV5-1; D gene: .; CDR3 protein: CASSSGDPGRQFF
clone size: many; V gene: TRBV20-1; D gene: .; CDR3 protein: CSARDWRYSNQPQHF
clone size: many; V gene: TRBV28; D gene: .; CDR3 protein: CASSLGLAKANIQYF
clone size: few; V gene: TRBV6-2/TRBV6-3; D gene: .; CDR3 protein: CASSYVRAVNQPQHF
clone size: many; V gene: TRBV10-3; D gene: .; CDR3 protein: CAIHRQGNQPQHF
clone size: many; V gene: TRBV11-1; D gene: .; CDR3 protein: CASSFSENTEAFF